This TCR beta chain comes out of a study of blood T cells in healthy people across ages. Study-wide findings and caveats: PBMCs went unsorted, and a conclusive naive versus antigen-experienced comparison was therefore prevented. The fall in TCR beta diversity per million T cells was roughly linear with age.

The second PCR ran roughly 6 to 11 cycles with a sample-barcoded 5' primer and J-beta primers. Every sample gave at least 2.5 million paired-end reads containing CDR3. TCRdb re-analysed the 5' RACE reads in MiXCR, keeping a single row per CDR3 protein. In the table there are some 1,800,000 distinct CDR3 sequences, roughly two fifths of which are singletons. This clonotype showed up just a few times. Its target is not known. Sample donors were healthy Caucasian individuals that came from Russia, aged roughly 6 to 90. Per the germline V gene, CDR1 is SGHTA and CDR2 is FQGNSA. This CDR3 has 13 residues. Deletions cut 6 bases from V and 4 bases from J, with 13 bases between.

Sample: blood. The rearrangement uses TRBV7-2 and TRBJ2-7; no firm D call. The TCR originated in a human donor in good health. The chain's CDR3 is CASRGGDGYEQYF. As DNA, the CDR3 is TGTGCCAGCAGGGGCGGTGACGGGTACGAGCAGTACTTC.